Each of the 15 T cell receptor beta chains below was sequenced from the same sample in a study of cytomegalovirus exposure and HLA in healthy donors. The PCR had 60 Vbeta and 13 Jbeta primers. Some clones are missing from TCRdb's copy, which holds only in-frame ones; the method was immunoSEQ multiplex PCR. Of over 110,000 clones in the sample, around three quarters were seen once. The sample taken for sequencing was PBMCs. These receptors all come from a woman aged 40 to 50 in good health and CMV-seropositive.

In DNA form, the CDR3 reads TGTGCCACCAGCAGAGCGAAGAGCGATATCTCTGGAAACACCATATATTTT. Protein sequence: CATSRAKSDISGNTIYF. The chain links TRBV15 to TRBJ1-3; D is undetermined. Germline V lookup: CDR1 LNHNV, CDR2 YYDKDF (reference sequence). V gave up 1 base and J gave up 0 bases, with 13 bases separating them. This CDR3 comprises 17 residues.

V is TRBV11-2 and J is TRBJ2-7; TRBD2 aligns across 8 bases. The CDR3 totals 11 residues. Germline CDR1 SGHAT, CDR2 FQNNGV. V trimming: 4 bases; J trimming: 11 bases; junction bases outside the gene matches: 4. The CDR3 DNA is TGTGCCAGCAGCTCAACACTAGCGGAGTACTTC. This sequence encodes CASSSTLAEYF.

V usage is TRBV28 and J usage is TRBJ1-1; D remains ambiguous. Germline CDR1 reads MDHEN; CDR2 reads SYDVKM. The V end was cut by 8 bases, the J end by 4 bases, with 8 bases between. CDR3 size: 11 residues. Here the CDR3 reads CASGLATEAFF. As DNA, the CDR3 is TGTGCCAGCGGTCTGGCCACTGAAGCTTTCTTT. Full variable domain (remainder filled in from reference TRBV28 and TRBJ1-1): DVKVTQSSRYLVKRTGEKVFLECVQDMDHENMFWYRQDPGLGLRLIYFSYDVKMKEKGDIPEGYSVSREKKERFSLILESASTNQTSMYLCASGLATEAFFGQGTRLTVV.

This chain connects TRBV10-2 to TRBJ2-7; 11 bases map to TRBD1. Germline CDR1 reads WSHSY; CDR2 reads SAAADI. Trimming at V came to 5 bases and at J to 3 bases, leaving 6 bases not matched to a gene. This CDR3 has 15 residues. CDR3 amino acids: CASSPGTGGFYEQYF. The CDR3 DNA follows: TGCGCCAGCAGTCCCGGGACAGGGGGTTTCTACGAGCAGTACTTC.

A few counts support this clone. This rearrangement joins TRBV5-6 to TRBJ2-7; 13 bases line up with TRBD2. J was trimmed by 6 bases and V by 4 bases; bases with no gene match: 16. CDR3 size: 18 residues. The germline gives CDR1 SGHDT, CDR2 YYEEEE. CDR3 coding DNA: TGTGCCAGCAGCGCGAGACTAGCGGGAGGTAACTACCCACGCGAGCAGTACTTC. Translation: CASSARLAGGNYPREQYF.

This clone showed up just a few times. The V call is TRBV5-1, the J call TRBJ1-2, with unresolved D. V was shortened by 0 bases and J by 2 bases, with 8 bases between the two germline ends. This CDR3 is built from 14 residues. Germline V gives CDR1 SGHRS, CDR2 YFSETQ. As DNA, the CDR3 is TGCGCCAGCAGCTTGGAGCGACCAAACTATGGCTACACCTTC. Its protein is CASSLERPNYGYTF.

J is TRBJ2-1 and V is TRBV2; D is unresolved. CDR1 SNHLY and CDR2 FYNNEI come from the germline V gene. V shed 6 bases and J shed 6 bases, with 9 bases lying between them. The CDR3 is made up of 12 amino acids. CDR3 region: CASRRFGNEQFF. The CDR3 coding sequence is TGTGCCAGCAGGCGGTTCGGCAATGAGCAGTTCTTC.

The rearrangement joins TRBV7-2 to TRBJ2-7; D is perhaps TRBD2 (5 bases). This CDR3 contains 15 residues. V lost 6 bases, J lost 6 bases, and 21 bases lay in between. CDR1 is SGHTA and CDR2 is FQGNSA in the germline V gene. The CDR3 DNA is TGTGCCAGCAGTTTTAGGGCGGGCTCCTCCGGCGAGCAGTACTTC. This encodes CASSFRAGSSGEQYF. The full variable domain, with the rest looked up from reference TRBV7-2 and TRBJ2-7, is GAGVSQSPSNKVTEKGKDVELRCDPISGHTALYWYRQSLGQGLEFLIYFQGNSAPDKSGLPSDRFSAERTGGSVSTLTIQRTQQEDSAVYLCASSFRAGSSGEQYFGPGTRLTVT.

This sequence joins TRBV6-5 and TRBJ1-2, with D possibly being TRBD1 (5 bases). Looked up from germline, CDR1 is MNHEY and CDR2 is SVGAGI. There are 13 residues in the CDR3. Between the trimmed V and J ends, which lost 8 bases and 2 bases, there was a span of 12 bases. DNA for the CDR3: TGTGCCAGCTTAGCAGGGTACAACTATGGCTACACCTTC. Amino acids: CASLAGYNYGYTF.

This chain connects TRBV27 to TRBJ2-3; 14 bases fit TRBD2. This CDR3 region has 17 residues. After removal of 5 bases from V and 6 bases from J, the junction contained 10 bases not matched to a gene. The germline gives CDR1 MNHEY, CDR2 SMNVEV (reference sequence). This CDR3 reads CASSLGLAGGVWDTQYF. The CDR3, as DNA: TGTGCCAGCAGTCTCGGACTAGCGGGAGGAGTTTGGGATACGCAGTATTTT.

The V and J genes are TRBV11-2 and TRBJ2-2; D call uncertain. The CDR3 loop spans 13 amino acids. Trimming removed 0 bases from V and 7 bases from J, with 6 bases in between. Germline V gene lookup returns CDR1 SGHAT and CDR2 FQNNGV. The CDR3 reads CASSLDIGGELFF. CDR3 bases: TGTGCCAGCAGCTTAGATATCGGCGGGGAGCTGTTTTTT.

As concerns this clone: This sample also contains other DNA sequences that code for the same CDR3. This chain links TRBV19 with TRBJ1-5, with a possible D match to TRBD1 (6 bases). CDR1 is LNHDA and CDR2 is SQIVND in the germline V gene (reference sequence). V was cut by 6 bases and J by 3 bases, with 9 bases left in between. The CDR3 is made up of 13 amino acids. CDR3 bases: TGTGCCAGTAGAGGACAGTACAATCAGCCCCAGCATTTT. Amino acids: CASRGQYNQPQHF.

V gene TRBV19 combines with J gene TRBJ2-7; D possibly corresponds to TRBD2 (5 bases). The CDR3 is 13 amino acids. Looked up from germline, CDR1 is LNHDA and CDR2 is SQIVND (reference sequence). Trimming took 6 bases from V and 4 from J, leaving 13 bases between them. The CDR3 DNA reads TGTGCCAGTAGCCCCGAGTGGACTTACGAGCAGTACTTC. It specifies CASSPEWTYEQYF.

The chain carries TRBV19 and TRBJ1-2; D ambiguous. The ends were cut back, 4 bases at V and 4 bases at J, with 10 bases in the middle. Germline V gene sequence: CDR1 LNHDA, CDR2 SQIVND (reference sequence). The CDR3 is 13 residues long. For the CDR3, the DNA is TGTGCCAGTAGTAAGACAATGAGCTATGGCTACACCTTC. Encoded protein: CASSKTMSYGYTF.

The chain combines TRBV6-5 with TRBJ1-3; 10 bases align to TRBD1. This CDR3 contains 15 residues. The trim removed 2 bases at V and 4 bases at J, leaving 2 bases unmatched. Germline-derived CDR1 and CDR2 are MNHEY and SVGAGI. The CDR3 coding sequence is TGTGCCAGCAGTTACGGGACAGGGGCAGGAAACACCATATATTTT. This translates into CASSYGTGAGNTIYF.